The present T cell receptor beta chain was sequenced within a study of T cells in Graves' hyperthyroidism and ophthalmopathy. Overall study: Peripheral blood was drawn at first diagnosis, prior to all treatment.

This CDR3 is 17 amino acids long. Germline-derived CDR1 and CDR2 are SGHDN and FVKESK. V lost 7 bases and J lost 3, with 23 bases in between. Findings and limits, study-wide: Within blood appeared most thyroid clonotypes that had expanded above 0.001.

Turning to this clonotype: As yet, its antigen is unknown.

Researchers took RNA transcripts and amplified the TCR beta CDR3 regions from them. First-round RT-PCR with HTBI primers amplified the TCR CDR3 region. MiXCR, run by TCRdb on the multiplex PCR reads, gives a single entry per CDR3 protein. The sample consists of a few hundred thousand distinct CDR3 sequences, 15% to 19% of them appearing once. Every diagnosis used clinical symptoms, serum thyroxine and TRAb, thyroid ultrasound and orbital computed tomography. This clonotype was obtained from a young woman with Graves' hyperthyroidism. Specimen: blood. V is TRBV14 and J is TRBJ2-3; maybe TRBD2 (6 bases). This CDR3 is CASNSPRGFPGTDTQYF. The DNA of the CDR3 is TGTGCCAGCAACTCACCACGGGGGTTCCCGGGAACAGATACGCAGTATTTT.